The 7 T cell receptor beta chains in this list originate from one sample, sequenced in a study of patients and donors after allogeneic stem cell transplantation. TCRdb reprocessed the RT-PCR reads with MiXCR, giving one entry per CDR3 protein. The repertoire includes about 400,000 distinct CDR3 sequences, 16% of them detected once, and 7.2% sits in the top ten. The sample consisted of blood, either unsorted or a sorted T cell fraction (not recorded which). Receptor source: a human donor who was either an allogeneic HSCT recipient or a stem cell or donor lymphocyte infusion donor (not recorded which). It is not recorded whose cells these are; they may come from a transplant donor.

This clonotype was observed a handful of times. This chain uses TRBV6-4 with TRBJ1-2; 11 nucleotides line up with TRBD1. The length of the CDR3 is 14 residues. Germline-derived CDR1 and CDR2 are MRHNA and SNTAGT. The V gene end was trimmed by 6 bases and the J gene end by 4 bases; junction bases not matched to a gene: 4. The CDR3 loop is CASRPGTGGYGYTF. CDR3 DNA: TGTGCCAGCAGGCCCGGGACAGGGGGCTATGGCTACACCTTC.

Concerning this clonotype: Compared with germline, one end of the junction differs, possibly owing to a read error. V gene TRBV3-1 combines with J gene TRBJ2-1; 12 nucleotides align to TRBD1. In germline, CDR1 is LGHDT, CDR2 YNNKEL (reference sequence). This CDR3 has 12 residues. The CDR3 nucleotides are TGTGCCAGCAGCCCCCGGGACAGGGGGCTTTCCTTC. This sequence encodes CASSPRDRGLSF.

This sequence joins TRBV4-1 and TRBJ2-7; D remains ambiguous. Looked up from germline, CDR1 is MGHRA and CDR2 is YSYEKL. The CDR3 has 15 amino acids. V lost 4 bases and J 0 bases, leaving 13 bases between the germline ends. This chain's CDR3 is CASSPSLGSSYEQYF. CDR3 nucleotide sequence: TGCGCCAGCAGCCCCTCACTGGGCAGCTCCTACGAGCAGTACTTC.

This clonotype was recorded a few times. The chain couples TRBV30 to TRBJ2-3; TRBD1 matches at 9 bases. The trim removed 0 bases at V and 5 bases at J, leaving 9 bases unmatched. The CDR3 loop spans 16 amino acids. Germline values: CDR1 GTSNPN, CDR2 SVGIG (reference sequence). DNA of the CDR3: TGTGCCTGGAGTGTAAACAGGGGGCGAATACGAGATACGCAGTATTTT. It is translated as CAWSVNRGRIRDTQYF.

This clonotype was seen only a few times. The chain links TRBV30 to TRBJ2-1; D remains ambiguous. Trimming shortened V by 0 bases and J by 7 bases, and 7 bases separated the two germline ends. This CDR3 has 12 amino acids. The V gene's germline CDR1 is GTSNPN and CDR2 SVGIG (reference sequence). Here the CDR3 reads CAWSVLLNEQFF. The CDR3 region has the DNA TGTGCCTGGAGTGTACTTCTAAATGAGCAGTTCTTC. Combining the CDR3 with reference TRBV30 and TRBJ2-1 gives the whole variable domain SQTIHQWPATLVQPVGSPLSLECTVEGTSNPNLYWYRQAAGRGLQLLFYSVGIGQISSEVPQNLSASRPQDRQFILSSKKLLLSDSGFYLCAWSVLLNEQFFGPGTRLTVL.

In nucleotides, the CDR3 is TGTGCCAGCAGTTTACCTGGACTGGGGGCAGGTACAGATACGCAGTATTTT. This sequence encodes CASSLPGLGAGTDTQYF. The genes are TRBV12-3 or TRBV12-4 and TRBJ2-3, with D possibly being TRBD1 (6 bases). Trimming removed 2 bases at V and 3 bases at J, with 18 bases between. The CDR3 runs 17 residues.

This clonotype was detected only a few times. The J gene is TRBJ2-5, the V gene TRBV4-3; TRBD1 aligns across 8 bases. The CDR3 consists of 14 residues. V trimming: 1 base; J trimming: 4 bases; junction bases outside the gene matches: 2. The germline CDR1 and CDR2 sequences are LGHNA and YSLEER. The CDR3 bases are TGCGCCAGCAGCCAAGCCAGGGGGCGAGAGACCCAGTACTTC. Its translation is CASSQARGRETQYF.